This T cell receptor beta chain was profiled in a study of CD8 T cells in ankylosing spondylitis. V was cut by 4 bases and J by 5 bases, with 8 bases left in between. There are 11 residues in the CDR3. From germline, CDR1 is DFQATT and CDR2 SNEGSKA (reference sequence). Each CDR3 protein is one row after TCRdb ran MiXCR on the 5' RACE reads. Of fewer than 550,000 distinct CDR3 sequences in the sample, approximately 5% are singletons; the top ten hold around 3.6%. About this clonotype: The antigen is not known.

General study results and limits: Ankylosing spondylitis blood seemed to carry a telltale TCR beta motif made of under 10 highly homologous variants. Disease-associated clones were CD8+ and fairly uncommon in peripheral blood. Reports of some motif variants in reactive arthritis synovial fluid and blood predate this one.

The source is a male donor with ankylosing spondylitis. The genes are TRBV20-1 and TRBJ2-5; D remains ambiguous. Sequencing was carried out using blood, either unsorted or a sorted T cell fraction (not recorded which). The CDR3 loop reads CSAIMTETQYF. In DNA, the CDR3 is TGCAGTGCTATTATGACGGAGACCCAGTACTTC.